These 4 T cell receptor beta chains came from one sample sequenced in a study of cytomegalovirus exposure and HLA in healthy donors. Researchers ran the PCR with 60 Vbeta and 13 Jbeta primers. Sequencing was performed with immunoSEQ multiplex PCR; in TCRdb, only in-frame clones are kept and a portion is missing. The sample lists tens of thousands of clones; 79% were seen once. The material sequenced was PBMCs. Every receptor here comes from a man aged 25-45 years in good health and CMV-seronegative.

The V and J genes are TRBV27 and TRBJ2-7; 7 nucleotides match TRBD1. The germline gives CDR1 MNHEY, CDR2 SMNVEV (reference sequence). The V segment lost 3 bases and the J segment 6 bases; nucleotides outside the gene matches: 11. The CDR3 has 15 amino acids. Written as DNA, the CDR3 is TGTGCCAGCAGTTTCCAGAGACAGGGTGGGGGCGAGCAGTACTTC. Translating gives CASSFQRQGGGEQYF.

The chain has TRBV4-2 and TRBJ2-5, with 9 bases identical to TRBD2. V shed 4 bases and J 11 bases; nucleotides not matched to a gene: 8. CDR1 LGHNA and CDR2 YNFKEQ come from the germline V gene. The CDR3 length is 13 residues. The CDR3 loop reads CASSPGVAGEQYF. The DNA of the CDR3 is TGTGCCAGCAGCCCGGGGGTAGCGGGGGAGCAGTACTTC.

The chain couples TRBV2 to TRBJ1-1; the match to TRBD1 covers 8 bases. CDR1 and CDR2 from the germline V gene are SNHLY and FYNNEI. Trimming took 7 bases from V and 2 from J; bases not matched to a gene: 6. CDR3 length: 14 residues. As DNA, the CDR3 is TGTGCCAGCACACGGACAGGGCAAAACACTGAAGCTTTCTTT. This gives the protein CASTRTGQNTEAFF. Full variable domain (remainder filled in from reference TRBV2 and TRBJ1-1): EPEVTQTPSHQVTQMGQEVILRCVPISNHLYFYWYRQILGQKVEFLVSFYNNEISEKSEIFDDQFSVERPDGSNFTLKIRSTKLEDSAMYFCASTRTGQNTEAFFGQGTRLTVV.

This clone was seen more than once but under ten times. The rearrangement links TRBV4-1 to TRBJ1-5; D is uncertain. The CDR3 has 15 residues. Between the trimmed V and J ends, which lost 5 bases and 5 bases, there was a span of 16 bases. Germline V gene data show CDR1 as MGHRA and CDR2 as YSYEKL. This CDR3 reads CASSSDGSFYQPQHF. The CDR3 bases are TGCGCCAGCAGCTCCGACGGGAGCTTCTATCAGCCCCAGCATTTT.